This TCR beta chain emerged from a study of early T cells in non-severe SARS-CoV-2 infection. Study details: The input, bulk RNA from unsorted whole blood, was sequenced, and chains were unpaired.

Individual cDNA molecules received unique molecular identifiers. One entry per CDR3 protein results from TCRdb running MiXCR on the 5' RACE reads. Seen here are 45,000 to 50,000 distinct CDR3 sequences, 6.2% observed once, and the top ten hold approximately 6.3%. Study results and limitations: Anti-spike CD8 responses were favored in VDJdb matching, and private and CD4 specificities were missed.

Note on this clonotype: Its specificity is not known.

The V gene lost 3 bases and the J gene lost 0 bases, with 8 bases spanning the gap. This CDR3 spans 15 amino acids. Germline V gene data show CDR1 as SGHVS and CDR2 as FNYEAQ. Sequencing used whole blood, obtained at baseline. The chain employs TRBV7-6 and TRBJ1-4; D possibly corresponds to TRBD1 (5 bases). This receptor was obtained from an adult who was a healthcare worker with PCR-confirmed SARS-CoV-2 infection or an uninfected control (not recorded which). CDR3 DNA: TGTGCCAGCAGCTTGACAGTCTCAACTAATGAAAAACTGTTTTTT. Residues: CASSLTVSTNEKLFF. Full variable domain (rest looked up from reference TRBV7-6 and TRBJ1-4): GAGVSQSPRYKVTKRGQDVALRCDPISGHVSLYWYRQALGQGPEFLTYFNYEAQQDKSGLPNDRFSAERPEGSISTLTIQRTEQRDSAMYRCASSLTVSTNEKLFFGSGTQLSVL.